Presented here are 2 T cell receptor beta chains from one specimen sequenced in a study of T cells after yellow fever vaccination. TCRdb ran MiXCR on the 5' RACE reads and lists one entry per CDR3 protein. The sample has approximately 580,000 distinct CDR3 sequences, 17% seen once. The sequenced sample was PBMCs, obtained 4 to 6 days after the first yellow fever vaccination. The receptor source for this set is a man aged 18 to 35 who received the YFV17D yellow fever vaccine.

The genes are TRBV10-3 and TRBJ2-3; the D gene could be TRBD1 or TRBD2 (7 bases each). CDR1 and CDR2 from the germline V gene are ENHRY and SYGVKD. This CDR3 has 13 amino acids. V was cut by 11 bases and J by 6 bases, with 18 bases left in between. The CDR3 region has the DNA TGTGCCTCGCAGGGGGGGGCGCGGGATACGCAGTATTTT. The encoded protein is CASQGGARDTQYF.

The chain recombines TRBV24-1 with TRBJ2-7; D gene ambiguous. Trimming removed 4 bases from V and 0 bases from J, with 3 bases in between. Germline V gene lookup returns CDR1 KGHDR and CDR2 SFDVKD. This CDR3 has 12 amino acids. The CDR3 protein is CATSDPSYEQYV. The CDR3, as DNA: TGTGCCACCAGTGACCCCTCCTACGAGCAGTACGTC.